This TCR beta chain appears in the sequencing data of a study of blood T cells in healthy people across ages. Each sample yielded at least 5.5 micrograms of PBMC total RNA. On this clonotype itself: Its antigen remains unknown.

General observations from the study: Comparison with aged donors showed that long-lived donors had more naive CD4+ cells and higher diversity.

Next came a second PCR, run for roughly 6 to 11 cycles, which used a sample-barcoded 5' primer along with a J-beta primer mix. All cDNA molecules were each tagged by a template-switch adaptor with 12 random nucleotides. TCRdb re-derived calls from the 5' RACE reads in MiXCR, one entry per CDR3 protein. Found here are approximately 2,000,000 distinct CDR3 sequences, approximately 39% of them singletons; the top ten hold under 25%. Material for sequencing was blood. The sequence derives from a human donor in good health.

CDR3 protein: CSARRGRDTEAFF. The CDR3 DNA reads TGCAGTGCTAGGAGGGGTCGGGACACTGAAGCTTTCTTT. V and J are TRBV20-1 and TRBJ1-1; D may be TRBD1 (5 bases). This CDR3 has 13 amino acids. The germline V and J ends were trimmed by 3 bases and 3 bases, with 11 bases remaining between them. Germline V gene lookup returns CDR1 DFQATT and CDR2 SNEGSKA (reference sequence).